The source of this TCR beta chain is a study of OX40 agonist ivuxolimab in advanced cancers. Concerning the study at large: The costimulatory receptor OX40 (CD134) was targeted by ivuxolimab, a fully human IgG2 agonistic monoclonal antibody. Intravenous ivuxolimab was administered to patients every 2 weeks at six dose levels: 0.01, 0.1, 0.3, 1.5, 3 and 10 mg/kg. Among the roughly 52 dose-escalation patients, approximately 20 had hepatocellular carcinoma, around 15 melanoma, 9 renal cell carcinoma and 9 head and neck cancer. A male proportion of roughly 80% and a mean age of around 60 years, ranging from about 23 to 90, were recorded for the dose-escalation cohort. Prior anti-PD-1, anti-PD-L1 or anti-CTLA-4 therapy was permitted, and approximately 40% of dose-escalation patients had received checkpoint inhibitors. Partial responses occurred in three dose-escalation patients: two with cutaneous melanoma and one with hepatocellular carcinoma. The purpose of peripheral TCRbeta sequencing was to test whether ivuxolimab changed TCR sequence diversity and led to clonal T-cell expansion. The monotherapy dose-escalation portion (N of about 50 patients) of the phase I ivuxolimab trial is reported in the paper.

Paper-wide results and their limitations: In the 0.1-3.0 mg/kg groups, partial responders had among the lowest normalized peripheral clonal expansion, particularly in CD8+ T cells. Clonal expansion of both CD4+ and CD8+ blood T cells was observed from baseline to week 6 at doses 0.1 to 3.0 mg/kg. Which antigens the clonally expanded peripheral T cells were specific for was not determined. After ivuxolimab, expanded clones were on average more numerous among CD8+ T cells than among CD4+ T cells. Low levels of normalized T-cell clonal expansion were also seen in some nonresponding patients.

Trimming leaves V shorter by 6 bases and J shorter by 5 bases, with the junction holding 5 bases beyond the gene matches. From the cysteine up to the phenylalanine, the CDR3 has a length of 14 residues. Only the CDR3 portion is preserved as DNA: 42 bases, with reading frame beginning at the first base. The germline V gene provides CDR1 KGHSH and CDR2 LQKENI. The trial excluded patients who had a history of autoimmune disease or were on systemic immunosuppression. Peripheral blood for TCR sequencing was drawn from every dose cohort at baseline, at cycle 4 day 1 and at cycle 7 day 1. The samples were drawn from a first-in-human, open-label, multicenter phase I dose-escalation trial of ivuxolimab. Adults with locally advanced or metastatic melanoma, renal cell carcinoma, hepatocellular carcinoma or head and neck squamous cell carcinoma were enrolled in the trial. Before TCR sequencing, CD4+ T cells and CD8+ T cells were sorted from peripheral blood as separate populations.

Genomic DNA was isolated from the sorted cells so that the TCRbeta CDR3 region could be sequenced. TCRbeta CDR3 regions were sequenced using the immunoSEQ Assay. TCRdb obtained this table from immuneACCESS and retained in-frame rearrangements with V and J assigned. These tables miss some clones; where compared with another copy, unresolved V genes account for less than half of the shortfall, and the remainder is unexplained. The sample table holds tens of thousands of clones, of which around 81% were seen once. Of the sample, less than 3% is held by the ten largest clones. Points on this clone: Its binding antigen is unknown. Per-nucleotide qualities are absent, and no much larger clonotype sits a single base away.

The sequence was obtained from an adult with an advanced solid tumor such as melanoma, head and neck, liver or kidney cancer. The sequence joins TRBV18 to TRBJ2-1, and TRBD1 matches 9 of the central bases. Material: CD4+ or CD8+ T cells sorted from blood, obtained in a trial of the OX40 agonist ivuxolimab. The nucleotides read TGTGCCAGCTCGGGACAGGGCGCGAACAATGAGCAGTTCTTC. This is translated as CASSGQGANNEQFF.